The rows below give T cell receptor beta chains drawn from one sample of a study of T-cell memory formation after mild COVID-19. TCRdb reprocessed the 5' RACE reads via MiXCR and lists one record per CDR3 protein. The repertoire holds 400,000 to 550,000 distinct CDR3 sequences, with roughly 25% as singletons. The sample taken for sequencing was PBMCs or a T cell subset sorted from them (not recorded which). Receptors originate from an adult woman who had mild COVID-19 (a few samples of this study predate the infection). Cell type and time point are not known. Both conserved end residues are part of each CDR3. The D gene is left open where the match is weak.

v_gene	d_gene	len	CDR3aa
TRBV9	TRBD2	15	CASSVESGEYNEQFF
TRBV24-1	-	16	CATSDFGSSGTNEQFF
TRBV20-1	-	17	CSARVAPVSGYTDTQYF
TRBV7-9	-	16	CASSLAQGSSNTEAFF
TRBV7-9	-	14	CASSLVVGSETQYF
TRBV6-2/TRBV6-3	-	12	CASSKRRAEQYF
TRBV6-4	-	15	CASSDSLAGANEQYF
TRBV7-8	-	13	CASSLARADTQYF
TRBV20-1	-	10	CSALTDTQYF
TRBV3-1	-	11	CASRLGNGYTF
TRBV4-1	TRBD1	15	CASSQTWGQVNEQFF
TRBV4-2	-	16	CASSESQGKNTGELFF
TRBV6-2/TRBV6-3	-	13	CASSYSDSYGYTF
TRBV7-2	-	14	CASSITPGPYEQYF
TRBV5-1	TRBD2	15	CASSPPGLAENEQFF
TRBV5-1	TRBD1	20	CASSLLPTGTGGSGANVLTF
TRBV12-3/TRBV12-4	-	15	CASSFQSFRGSPLHF
TRBV11-2	TRBD1	16	CASSQRQGLTWNEQFF
TRBV9	-	15	CASSVVNSGGDTQYF
TRBV9	-	14	CASSVGQGYYEQYF
TRBV12-3/TRBV12-4	TRBD2	13	CASSPLPSGEQFF
TRBV5-1	-	16	CASSTSPALGYNEQFF
TRBV6-1	TRBD2	18	CASSAGTSGGPSSYEQYF
TRBV12-3/TRBV12-4	-	13	CASSGGQNTEAFF
TRBV4-2	-	16	CASSQGAGWDQETQYF
TRBV3-1	-	14	CASSQDRHSYEQYF
TRBV27	TRBD1	18	CASSPRDRGRPSTDTQYF
TRBV4-1	TRBD2	15	CASSPGTSGAYEQYF
TRBV20-1	-	13	CSARPRETGELFF
TRBV7-9	-	15	CASSSRTAGVNEQFF
TRBV7-9	-	14	CASSLARVPETQYF
TRBV3-1	TRBD1	16	CASSQGTGGWTDTQYF
TRBV15	TRBD1	14	CATSDGTGGYEQYF
TRBV20-1	-	11	CSARLFDEQFF
TRBV7-8	TRBD2	16	CASSLDNWRETYEQYF
TRBV27	-	16	CASSFYPPQGSYGYTF
TRBV5-1	-	16	CASSLITLQSAYEQYF
TRBV11-3	-	17	CASSLVEGERGLREQFF
TRBV10-3	-	13	CAASGAAYNEQFF
TRBV27	-	14	CASSMGTWGYEQYF
TRBV5-1	-	17	CASSPLGAPRSDNEQFF
TRBV7-9	-	15	CASIPPGSGANVLTF